This T cell receptor beta chain derives from a study of cytomegalovirus exposure and HLA in healthy donors. As regards this clone: Other DNA sequences within the sample encode an identical CDR3.

The PCR employed 60 Vbeta primers together with 13 Jbeta primers. Assay: immunoSEQ multiplex PCR; the TCRdb copy retains only in-frame clones and omits some. The data hold around 140,000 clones, with roughly three quarters observed a single time. V shed 3 bases, J shed 3 bases, and the junction held 0 bases outside the gene matches. The CDR3 sequence is 14 residues long. Per the germline V gene, CDR1 is SGHTA and CDR2 is FQGTGA. This TCR was sampled from a woman aged 55-69 years in good health and CMV-seronegative. Sequencing used PBMCs. The chain employs TRBV7-3 and TRBJ2-3, with 10 bases that match TRBD2. CDR3 sequence: CASSLGLATDTQYF. CDR3 nucleotides: TGTGCCAGCAGCTTGGGACTAGCGACAGATACGCAGTATTTT.